These 21 T cell receptor beta chains were sequenced from one sample in a study of T cells in localized non-small cell lung cancer. Only in-frame clones appear in the TCRdb table, and some are missing; sequencing was by immunoSEQ multiplex PCR. Of around 30,000 clones in the sample, about 91% were seen once. The starting material was peripheral blood, obtained before any cancer treatment. The receptors originated from a female donor of 60 years or more with stage I lung adenocarcinoma.

V gene TRBV19 combines with J gene TRBJ2-5; TRBD1 matches at 7 bases. The CDR3 length is 17 residues. After removal of 5 bases from V and 3 bases from J, the junction contained 15 bases not matched to a gene. In germline, CDR1 is LNHDA, CDR2 SQIVND (reference sequence). This chain's CDR3 is CASSRVGIRTGEETQYF. As DNA, the CDR3 is TGTGCCAGTAGTCGAGTTGGGATCCGAACAGGGGAAGAGACCCAGTACTTC. Full variable domain (remainder filled in from reference TRBV19 and TRBJ2-5): DGGITQSPKYLFRKEGQNVTLSCEQNLNHDAMYWYRQDPGQGLRLIYYSQIVNDFQKGDIAEGYSVSREKKESFPLTVTSAQKNPTAFYLCASSRVGIRTGEETQYFGPGTRLLVL.

This sequence joins TRBV7-3 and TRBJ1-1; D perhaps matches TRBD1 (6 bases). Germline V gives CDR1 SGHTA, CDR2 FQGTGA. Trimming removed 6 bases from V and 6 bases from J, with 17 bases in between. This CDR3 spans 14 amino acids. The CDR3 DNA follows: TGTGCCAGCAGTGAGGACAGCCCGTACTCTGAAGCTTTCTTT. Its protein is CASSEDSPYSEAFF.

The chain has TRBV7-6 and TRBJ1-5, with D perhaps TRBD1 (5 bases). Germline CDR1 SGHVS, CDR2 FNYEAQ. The CDR3 is 16 residues long. V dropped 0 bases and J dropped 1 base, with 10 bases sitting between them. CDR3 amino acids: CASSLAAGPSNQPQHF. The CDR3 DNA sequence: TGTGCCAGCAGCTTAGCAGCAGGGCCGAGCAATCAGCCCCAGCATTTT.

This clone showed up just a few times. V usage is TRBV4-1 and J usage is TRBJ2-3; TRBD2 aligns across 8 bases. With V trimmed by 4 bases and J by 2 bases, 11 bases remained unmatched. The CDR3 spans 17 residues. CDR1 and CDR2 (germline): MGHRA, YSYEKL. The CDR3 DNA sequence: TGCGCCAGCAGCCCCCTCCTAACTAGCGGAATCACAGATACGCAGTATTTT. Translating gives CASSPLLTSGITDTQYF.

The V and J genes are TRBV5-1 and TRBJ2-1; perhaps TRBD2 as D (6 bases). V was trimmed by 3 bases and J by 2 bases, leaving 12 bases between them. The CDR3 has 15 amino acids. CDR1 is SGHRS and CDR2 is YFSETQ in the germline V gene. CDR3 sequence (DNA): TGCGCCAGCAGCTCTGCGGGGAGCCCCTACAATGAGCAGTTCTTC. Its protein is CASSSAGSPYNEQFF.

This clone was seen once. The gene calls are TRBV27 and TRBJ2-7; perhaps D is TRBD1 or TRBD2 (5 bases each). V gave up 2 bases and J gave up 2 bases, with 16 bases separating them. The CDR3 has 16 residues. Germline-derived CDR1 and CDR2 are MNHEY and SMNVEV (reference sequence). The CDR3 sequence is CASSLGRLGAPYEQYF. CDR3 in DNA: TGTGCCAGCAGTTTAGGGCGACTCGGGGCTCCCTACGAGCAGTACTTC.

V gene TRBV7-8 combines with J gene TRBJ1-5, with D uncertain. Germline V gene sequence: CDR1 SGHVS, CDR2 FQNEAQ. The V gene lost 5 bases and the J gene lost 2 bases, with 16 bases spanning the gap. The CDR3 sequence is 16 residues long. The CDR3 loop reads CASSQNGPTGNQPQHF. Written as DNA, the CDR3 is TGTGCCAGCAGCCAGAATGGACCTACGGGCAATCAGCCCCAGCATTTT.

The chain is built from TRBV28 and TRBJ2-2; 9 positions agree with TRBD2. V lost 4 bases to trimming and J lost 7 bases; unmatched junction nucleotides: 13. This CDR3 has 17 amino acids. Germline V gives CDR1 MDHEN, CDR2 SYDVKM. The CDR3 DNA sequence: TGTGCCAGCAGTTCGCCCGCGGGGCGGGGGGGCGGCGGGGAGCTGTTTTTT. Its protein product is CASSSPAGRGGGGELFF. Full variable domain (missing parts from reference TRBV28 and TRBJ2-2): DVKVTQSSRYLVKRTGEKVFLECVQDMDHENMFWYRQDPGLGLRLIYFSYDVKMKEKGDIPEGYSVSREKKERFSLILESASTNQTSMYLCASSSPAGRGGGGELFFGEGSRLTVL.

The J gene is TRBJ2-2, the V gene TRBV5-4; TRBD1 is a possible D gene (6 bases). Between the trimmed V and J ends, which lost 1 base and 0 bases, there was a span of 10 bases. This CDR3 has 16 amino acids. Germline CDR1 is SGHNT and CDR2 is YYREEE (reference sequence). CDR3 residues: CASSLPGDANTGELFF. The CDR3 bases are TGTGCCAGCAGCTTGCCAGGGGATGCGAACACCGGGGAGCTGTTTTTT. The variable domain in full, with the rest retrieved from reference TRBV5-4 and TRBJ2-2, is ETGVTQSPTHLIKTRGQQVTLRCSSQSGHNTVSWYQQALGQGPQFIFQYYREEENGRGNFPPRFSGLQFPNYSSELNVNALELDDSALYLCASSLPGDANTGELFFGEGSRLTVL.

The count of this clone is one. The chain employs TRBV18 and TRBJ2-3; D may match TRBD1 or TRBD2 (5 bases each). Trimming removed 0 bases from V and 4 bases from J, with 8 bases in between. Germline lookup yields CDR1 KGHSH and CDR2 LQKENI. This CDR3 has 14 amino acids. CDR3 bases: TGTGCCAGCTCACCACCGGGACCGGCAGATACGCAGTATTTT. Its protein is CASSPPGPADTQYF.

In this sample, this clone turned up once. V usage is TRBV27 and J usage is TRBJ2-1; TRBD1 matches 12 bases. CDR1 MNHEY and CDR2 SMNVEV come from the germline V gene (reference sequence). V dropped 6 bases and J dropped 8; count of bases not matched to a gene: 11. The CDR3 length is 16 residues. CDR3 bases: TGTGCCAGCAGCTCCAGGTCCGGGACAGGGGGCTATGAGCAGTTCTTC. Translating it yields CASSSRSGTGGYEQFF.

The rearrangement joins TRBV19 to TRBJ1-2; no reliable D call. Between the trimmed V and J ends, which lost 3 bases and 5 bases, there was a span of 19 bases. Germline V CDR1 and CDR2: LNHDA, SQIVND (reference sequence). This CDR3 is 16 amino acids long. The CDR3 DNA is TGTGCCAGTAGTATTCTAGATCAAGGCGCATGGTATGGCTACACCTTC. Residues: CASSILDQGAWYGYTF.

The gene calls are TRBV7-9 and TRBJ1-2; D call uncertain. Germline CDR1 and CDR2: SEHNR and FQNEAQ (reference sequence). V gave up 1 base and J gave up 4 bases, with 7 bases separating them. This CDR3 comprises 13 residues. The CDR3 DNA reads as TGTGCCAGCAGCTTAGTCCCCGGCTATGGCTACACCTTC. Its translation is CASSLVPGYGYTF.

The sample holds one count of this clone. V usage is TRBV30 and J usage is TRBJ2-1; TRBD1 is a possible D gene (6 bases). Trimming took 2 bases from V and 9 from J, leaving 14 bases between them. In germline, CDR1 is GTSNPN, CDR2 SVGIG (reference sequence). The CDR3 totals 13 residues. The CDR3 loop is CAWSLNREGEQFF. As DNA, the CDR3 is TGTGCCTGGAGTTTGAACAGGGAAGGTGAGCAGTTCTTC.

This clone has more than one count but fewer than ten. The chain uses TRBV2 and TRBJ1-1; D remains ambiguous. The CDR3 spans 13 residues. Between the trimmed V and J ends, which lost 9 bases and 7 bases, there was a span of 18 bases. Germline lookup yields CDR1 SNHLY and CDR2 FYNNEI. The CDR3 sequence: CASTSGVGVEAFF. CDR3 DNA: TGTGCCAGTACAAGTGGGGTCGGCGTTGAAGCTTTCTTT.

The CDR3 loop is CASSAGGLGGGELFF. CDR3 nucleotides: TGTGCCAGCAGCGCCGGCGGGCTAGGGGGCGGGGAGCTGTTTTTT. The chain joins TRBV5-4 to TRBJ2-2, with TRBD1 as a possible D gene (6 bases). Trimming pared 4 bases from V and 7 bases from J, leaving 17 bases between. Germline V CDR1 and CDR2: SGHNT, YYREEE (reference sequence). CDR3 length equals 15 residues. Filled out from reference TRBV5-4 and TRBJ2-2, the complete variable domain reads ETGVTQSPTHLIKTRGQQVTLRCSSQSGHNTVSWYQQALGQGPQFIFQYYREEENGRGNFPPRFSGLQFPNYSSELNVNALELDDSALYLCASSAGGLGGGELFFGEGSRLTVL.

The chain employs TRBV30 and TRBJ2-5, with 11 bases that match TRBD2. CDR3 length: 13 amino acids. After removal of 1 base from V and 6 bases from J, the junction contained 1 base not matched to a gene. The V gene's germline CDR1 is GTSNPN and CDR2 SVGIG (reference sequence). For the CDR3, the DNA is TGTGCCTGGAGTGGGACTAGCGGGCAGACCCAGTACTTC. Protein: CAWSGTSGQTQYF.

The chain links TRBV7-6 to TRBJ2-2, with a tentative D call TRBD1 (5 bases). The CDR3 has 15 residues. Germline V CDR1 and CDR2: SGHVS, FNYEAQ. The germline V and J ends were trimmed by 5 bases and 6 bases, with 16 bases remaining between them. CDR3 protein: CASSIPDSVAGELFF. In DNA form, the CDR3 reads TGTGCCAGCAGCATCCCAGACAGCGTGGCCGGGGAGCTGTTTTTT.

This rearrangement joins TRBV30 to TRBJ1-3; D remains ambiguous. The CDR3 loop spans 13 amino acids. V was shortened by 4 bases and J by 0 bases, with 7 bases between the two germline ends. Germline loops: CDR1 GTSNPN, CDR2 SVGIG (reference sequence). DNA of the CDR3: TGTGCCTGGACGGGTAACTCTGGAAACACCATATATTTT. It translates to CAWTGNSGNTIYF.

Here the CDR3 reads CASSFQGASRTEAFF. The CDR3 DNA sequence: TGTGCCAGCAGCTTTCAGGGGGCGTCGCGCACTGAAGCTTTCTTT. The chain recombines TRBV11-2 with TRBJ1-1; TRBD1 aligns across 8 bases. This CDR3 has 15 amino acids. From germline, CDR1 is SGHAT and CDR2 FQNNGV. Trimming took 3 bases from V and 4 from J; bases not matched to a gene: 7.

The chain has TRBV6-6 and TRBJ1-4, with D tentatively TRBD1 (6 bases). Germline loops: CDR1 MNHNY, CDR2 SVGAGI (reference sequence). The V gene lost 2 bases and the J gene lost 6 bases, with 10 bases spanning the gap. The length of the CDR3 is 14 residues. This CDR3 reads CASSYGGADEKLFF. CDR3 sequence (DNA): TGTGCCAGCAGTTACGGGGGGGCTGATGAAAAACTGTTTTTT.